This T cell receptor beta chain was recovered during a study of T cell responses to AZD1222 COVID-19 vaccine. Study-wide points: Breadth and depth of Spike-specific TCRs rose after two AZD1222 doses. Baseline testing showed seropositivity in only six AZD1222 recipients. Donors, mostly white British, included more females; clonal diversity was possibly underestimated.

Clones were sequenced by immunoSEQ multiplex PCR, and TCRdb holds only the in-frame ones, with some missing. The sample gives some 150,000 clones, roughly 89% of which show up once; under 5.5% is in the top ten. This clone was detected only once. Its antigen is unknown. V shed 9 bases, J shed 8 bases, and the junction held 8 bases outside the gene matches. The CDR3 has 12 residues. Germline CDR1 is KGHSH and CDR2 is LQKENI. The V and J genes are TRBV18 and TRBJ1-2; 8 bases fit TRBD1. The TCR was taken from an adult in good health. The sample here was peripheral blood, taken on day 0 of AZD1222 vaccination. The CDR3 DNA reads TGTGCCAGTAGGGACAGGAACTTAGGCTACACCTTC. It yields the protein CASRDRNLGYTF.